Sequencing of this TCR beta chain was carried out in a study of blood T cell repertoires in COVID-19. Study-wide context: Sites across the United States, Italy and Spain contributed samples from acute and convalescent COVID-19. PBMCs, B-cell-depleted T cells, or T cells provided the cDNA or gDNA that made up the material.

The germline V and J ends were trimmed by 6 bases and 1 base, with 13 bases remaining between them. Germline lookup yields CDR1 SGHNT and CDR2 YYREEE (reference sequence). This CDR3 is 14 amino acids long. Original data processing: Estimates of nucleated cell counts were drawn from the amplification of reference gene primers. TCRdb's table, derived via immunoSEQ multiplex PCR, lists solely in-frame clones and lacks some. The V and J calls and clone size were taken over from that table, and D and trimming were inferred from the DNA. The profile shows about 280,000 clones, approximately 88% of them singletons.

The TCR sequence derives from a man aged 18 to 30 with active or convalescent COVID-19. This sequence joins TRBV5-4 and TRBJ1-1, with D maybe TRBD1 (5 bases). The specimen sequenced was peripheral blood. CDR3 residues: CASTQGGRNTEAFF. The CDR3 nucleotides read TGTGCCAGCACTCAGGGAGGCCGGAACACTGAAGCTTTCTTT.